This TCR beta chain stems from a study of OX40 agonist ivuxolimab in advanced cancers. The data were produced by immunoSEQ multiplex PCR, yet TCRdb's version contains in-frame clones alone and is incomplete. The data show over 65,000 clones, 75% to 90% seen once. Patients were ruled out by autoimmune disease history or systemic immunosuppression. There are 14 residues in the CDR3. The ends were cut back, 3 bases at V and 3 bases at J, with 10 bases in the middle. Germline V gene sequence: CDR1 SGHTS, CDR2 YDEGEE. The material sequenced was CD4+ or CD8+ T cells sorted from blood, taken in a trial of the OX40 agonist ivuxolimab. This clonotype originated in an adult with an advanced solid tumor such as melanoma, head and neck, liver or kidney cancer. This sequence joins TRBV5-8 and TRBJ2-1; D is unclear. The CDR3 sequence: CASSSRWGYNEQFF. CDR3 DNA: TGTGCCAGCAGCTCCAGGTGGGGCTACAATGAGCAGTTCTTC.